A single sample gave rise to the 7 T cell receptor beta chains below, sequenced in a study of blood T cell repertoires in COVID-19. Generated by immunoSEQ multiplex PCR, the TCRdb table keeps only in-frame clones and is missing some. The table has about 57,000 clones, 88% seen once. The sequenced material came from peripheral blood. All receptors derive from a human donor in a cohort sampled during active COVID-19.

The rearrangement links TRBV9 to TRBJ2-2; D possibly corresponds to TRBD1 (6 bases). V shed 2 bases and J shed 7 bases, with 15 bases lying between them. In germline, CDR1 is SGDLS, CDR2 YYNGEE. This CDR3 region has 15 residues. CDR3 nucleotides: TGTGCCAGCAGCGTCGCCCCAGGGGACATCGGGGAGCTGTTTTTT. Translation gives CASSVAPGDIGELFF.

This chain uses TRBV6-1 with TRBJ1-1; TRBD1 matches at 8 bases. CDR1 is MNHNS and CDR2 is SASEGT in the germline V gene. Germline trimming cut 2 bases from V and 5 bases from J; bases unmatched to any gene: 1. The CDR3 runs to 13 residues. This CDR3 is CASSERQGTEAFF. DNA of the CDR3: TGTGCCAGCAGTGAACGACAGGGGACTGAAGCTTTCTTT.

This clone was seen a few times. This chain uses TRBV10-3 with TRBJ1-6; tentatively, D is TRBD1 (6 bases). From germline, CDR1 is ENHRY and CDR2 SYGVKD. V was shortened by 0 bases and J by 6 bases, with 9 bases between the two germline ends. The CDR3 is 15 amino acids. The CDR3 DNA is TGTGCCATCAGTGAGTCGGCAGGGGTTAATTCACCCCTCCACTTT. Translated: CAISESAGVNSPLHF.

The genes are TRBV6-1 and TRBJ2-1; TRBD2 matches 9 bases. V shed 2 bases and J 8 bases; nucleotides not matched to a gene: 7. From germline, CDR1 is MNHNS and CDR2 SASEGT. The CDR3 loop spans 15 amino acids. DNA of the CDR3: TGTGCCAGCAGTGAAATGGCGGGGGGGCGTGATGAGCAGTTCTTC. Its protein is CASSEMAGGRDEQFF.

The J gene is TRBJ1-5, the V gene TRBV7-8; TRBD1 might be the D (6 bases). The V end was cut by 1 base, the J end by 7 bases, with 11 bases between. The CDR3 extends over 14 amino acids. Germline V gene sequence: CDR1 SGHVS, CDR2 FQNEAQ. The CDR3 coding sequence is TGTGCCAGCAGCTTAGAACAGGGTAAACAGCCCCAGCATTTT. Protein product: CASSLEQGKQPQHF.

The rearrangement joins TRBV3-1 (or the pseudogene TRBV3-2) to TRBJ2-7, with D tentatively TRBD1 (6 bases). The V gene lost 3 bases and the J gene lost 0 bases, with 9 bases spanning the gap. This CDR3 has 14 residues. From germline, CDR1 is LGHDT and CDR2 YNNKEL (reference sequence). DNA of the CDR3: TGTGCCAGCAGCCAGGGACACATCTCCTACGAGCAGTACTTC. It yields the protein CASSQGHISYEQYF.

This clone was found once. The rearrangement joins TRBV19 to TRBJ2-1, with TRBD2 identical over 8 bases. CDR3 length: 14 amino acids. V lost 4 bases to trimming and J lost 7 bases; unmatched junction nucleotides: 6. Germline-derived CDR1 and CDR2 are LNHDA and SQIVND (reference sequence). DNA for the CDR3: TGTGCCAGTAGTAGCTGGACTAGCAGGAATGAGCAGTTCTTC. Translating it yields CASSSWTSRNEQFF.